These T cell receptor beta chains were read from a single sample in a study of blood T cell repertoires in COVID-19. Profiled with immunoSEQ multiplex PCR; TCRdb holds only in-frame clones, not every one. Among a few hundred thousand clones, 85% to 90% were seen once, and the ten largest hold 4% to 4.5%. Sequenced input: peripheral blood. The receptors shown here come from a man aged 45-65 years with acute or convalescent COVID-19. Each CDR3 is given with its conserved first and last residue. The order of the fields is D gene, V gene, J gene, clone size, CDR3 protein, CDR3 DNA. D genes are given only for firm matches. Clone size is not always given. Where it is, it says once, few, many or a class for expanded clones.

TRBD1	TRBV19	TRBJ1-2	-	CASSPGQGYGYTF	TGTGCCAGTAGTCCCGGACAGGGATATGGCTACACCTTC
TRBD1	TRBV27	TRBJ1-2	-	CASSLSPPTGIFGYGYTF	TGTGCCAGCAGTTTATCGCCGCCGACAGGGATTTTTGGTTATGGCTACACCTTC
TRBD1	TRBV3-1/TRBV3-2	TRBJ1-4	-	CASSRLTGGRNEKLFF	TGTGCCAGCAGCCGGTTGACAGGGGGTCGGAATGAAAAACTGTTTTTT
-	TRBV2	TRBJ1-4	once	CARVATALKLFF	TGTGCCAGGGTTGCGACAGCTTTAAAACTGTTTTTT
-	TRBV6-6	TRBJ1-5	-	CASSYPQGRDQPQHF	TGTGCCAGCAGTTACCCCCAGGGCAGGGATCAGCCCCAGCATTTT
TRBD1	TRBV4-1	TRBJ1-1	-	CASSQHILDRGPAFF	TGCGCCAGCAGCCAACATATATTGGACAGGGGACCAGCTTTCTTT
-	TRBV5-6	TRBJ2-7	few	CASSFARSGYQGEQYF	TGTGCCAGCAGCTTCGCGCGGAGTGGCTATCAGGGGGAGCAGTACTTC
-	TRBV5-8	TRBJ1-5	-	CASSFLRVRGNQPQHF	TGTGCCAGCAGCTTTTTGAGGGTAAGGGGCAATCAGCCCCAGCATTTT
-	TRBV10-1	TRBJ1-6	-	CASSESTGRDNSPLHF	TGCGCCAGCAGTGAGTCAACAGGGCGAGATAATTCACCCCTCCACTTT
-	TRBV4-1	TRBJ1-4	-	CASSQDAGAVSNEKLFF	TGCGCCAGCAGCCAAGATGCAGGGGCCGTCTCTAATGAAAAACTGTTTTTT
TRBD2	TRBV9	TRBJ2-5	-	CASNREAAQETQYF	TGTGCCAGCAATCGGGAGGCGGCACAAGAGACCCAGTACTTC
-	TRBV4-1	TRBJ1-1	-	CASSQDGHATGEAFF	TGCGCCAGCAGCCAAGATGGGCACGCTACAGGTGAAGCTTTCTTT
TRBD1	TRBV4-1	TRBJ1-2	-	CASSQDQGQGASSGYTF	TGCGCCAGCAGCCAAGATCAAGGACAGGGGGCGAGTAGTGGCTACACCTTC
-	TRBV29-1	TRBJ1-4	-	CSVGGEPEKLFF	TGCAGCGTTGGGGGAGAACCTGAAAAACTGTTTTTT
-	TRBV11-2	TRBJ1-2	once	CASSLHQQLNYGYTF	TGTGCCAGCAGCTTACACCAACAATTAAACTATGGCTACACCTTC
-	TRBV6-5	TRBJ1-6	-	CASSYRESSPLHF	TGTGCCAGCAGTTACCGGGAAAGCTCACCCCTCCACTTT
-	TRBV4-1	TRBJ1-6	-	CASSQAGDGSYNSPLHF	TGCGCCAGCAGCCAAGCAGGGGATGGATCCTATAATTCACCCCTCCACTTT
-	TRBV7-9	TRBJ1-2	-	CASSLMSAADYGYTF	TGTGCCAGCAGCTTAATGTCGGCGGCGGACTATGGCTACACCTTC
-	TRBV30	TRBJ1-6	-	CACGQNNSPLHF	TGTGCCTGTGGACAGAATAATTCACCCCTCCACTTT
-	TRBV6-1	TRBJ2-5	-	CASSESSWTQYF	TGTGCCAGCAGTGAATCTTCTTGGACCCAGTACTTC
-	TRBV19	TRBJ1-2	-	CASSMYVPHLPSNYGYTF	TGTGCCAGTAGTATGTACGTCCCACATCTCCCATCTAACTATGGCTACACCTTC
-	TRBV9	TRBJ2-1	-	CASSEGEGEQFF	TGTGCCAGCAGCGAGGGGGAGGGTGAGCAGTTCTTC
-	TRBV6-1	TRBJ2-7	-	CASSEAVDYEQYF	TGTGCCAGCAGTGAAGCAGTAGACTACGAGCAGTACTTC
TRBD2	TRBV4-1	TRBJ2-7	-	CASSQEIAGGRPSWYEQYF	TGCGCCAGCAGCCAAGAAATAGCGGGGGGCCGCCCCAGTTGGTACGAGCAGTACTTC
TRBD1	TRBV19	TRBJ1-5	-	CASSIGGQVQPQHF	TGTGCCAGTAGTATAGGGGGACAGGTCCAGCCCCAGCATTTT
TRBD1	TRBV2	TRBJ2-3	-	CASNYRGEADTQYF	TGTGCCAGCAATTACAGGGGGGAGGCAGATACGCAGTATTTT
-	TRBV7-2	TRBJ2-4	few	CASRPYRGNIQYF	TGTGCCAGCAGACCATACCGGGGGAACATTCAGTACTTC
TRBD1	TRBV6-5	TRBJ1-5	-	CASRGQGSNQPQHF	TGTGCCAGCAGGGGACAGGGAAGCAATCAGCCCCAGCATTTT
TRBD1	TRBV30	TRBJ1-2	-	CAWLFTGGNGYTF	TGTGCCTGGCTCTTTACAGGGGGTAATGGCTACACCTTC
-	TRBV27	TRBJ1-3	-	CASRGADRNTIYF	TGTGCCAGCCGCGGGGCGGACCGAAACACCATATATTTT
-	TRBV3-1/TRBV3-2	TRBJ2-5	-	CASSQGGPQETQYF	TGTGCCAGCAGCCAAGGGGGGCCTCAAGAGACCCAGTACTTC
TRBD1	TRBV5-1	TRBJ1-2	-	CASSRDRGADGYTF	TGCGCCAGCAGCCGGGACAGGGGGGCGGATGGCTACACCTTC
TRBD1	TRBV18	TRBJ1-6	-	CASSPKGQNYNSPLHF	TGTGCCAGCTCACCAAAGGGACAGAACTATAATTCACCCCTCCACTTT
TRBD1	TRBV7-2	TRBJ2-7	-	CASSGRGTGSHEQYF	TGTGCCAGCAGCGGCCGGGGGACAGGGTCCCACGAGCAGTACTTC
-	TRBV18	TRBJ2-7	-	CASSPNRPPDEQYF	TGTGCCAGCTCACCAAACAGGCCGCCGGACGAGCAGTACTTC
TRBD1	TRBV6-5	TRBJ1-6	-	CASRTGSSYNSPLHF	TGTGCCAGCAGGACAGGGAGCTCCTATAATTCACCCCTCCACTTT
-	TRBV7-2	TRBJ2-7	-	CASSFGGGRAYEQYF	TGTGCCAGCAGCTTCGGGGGTGGACGCGCCTACGAGCAGTACTTC
-	TRBV5-4	TRBJ1-2	-	CASSSIRGDYGYTF	TGTGCCAGCAGCTCCATCCGGGGAGACTATGGCTACACCTTC
TRBD1	TRBV25-1	TRBJ1-1	-	CASSEYGTGGKNTEAFF	TGTGCCAGCAGTGAATATGGAACAGGGGGCAAGAACACTGAAGCTTTCTTT
-	TRBV6-5	TRBJ1-1	-	CASSYPTEGGAFF	TGTGCCAGCAGTTACCCCACGGAAGGAGGGGCTTTCTTT
TRBD1	TRBV7-9	TRBJ1-1	-	CASSRTGAQAFF	TGTGCCAGCAGCCGAACAGGGGCCCAAGCTTTCTTT
-	TRBV3-1/TRBV3-2	TRBJ1-2	once	CASSQGSGYTF	TGTGCCAGCAGCCAGGGCAGTGGCTACACCTTC
-	TRBV6-5	TRBJ1-3	-	CASSYASRSGNTIYF	TGTGCCAGCAGTTACGCAAGTAGATCTGGAAACACCATATATTTT
TRBD1	TRBV2	TRBJ1-1	-	CASSESTGAVTEAFF	TGTGCCAGCAGTGAGAGTACAGGGGCCGTCACTGAAGCTTTCTTT
-	TRBV12-3/TRBV12-4	TRBJ2-1	-	CASTHPLRSEQFF	TGTGCCAGCACTCACCCCCTACGGAGTGAGCAGTTCTTC
-	TRBV5-5	TRBJ1-1	-	CASSHPVGLTEAFF	TGTGCCAGCAGCCACCCGGTGGGGCTCACTGAAGCTTTCTTT
TRBD2	TRBV6-1	TRBJ2-1	-	CASSEAGSGGYNEQFF	TGTGCCAGCAGTGAAGCTGGTAGCGGGGGATACAATGAGCAGTTCTTC
TRBD1	TRBV18	TRBJ1-4	-	CASSTRTGDEKLFF	TGTGCCAGCTCAACACGAACAGGGGATGAAAAACTGTTTTTT
TRBD1	TRBV6-6	TRBJ1-2	-	CASSPDRGRYTF	TGTGCCAGCAGTCCCGACAGGGGCCGCTACACCTTC
-	TRBV19	TRBJ1-2	-	CASSIRPGTYGYTF	TGTGCCAGTAGTATTCGCCCCGGGACATATGGCTACACCTTC
TRBD1	TRBV7-9	TRBJ1-5	medium-sized	CASSPSGQGRSNQPQHF	TGTGCCAGCAGCCCGTCCGGACAGGGACGAAGCAATCAGCCCCAGCATTTT
-	TRBV6-1	TRBJ1-2	-	CASSETEGGVHYGYTF	TGTGCCAGCAGTGAGACAGAGGGGGGGGTACACTATGGCTACACCTTC
-	TRBV3-1/TRBV3-2	TRBJ1-6	-	CASSQDMGRGNSPLHF	TGTGCCAGCAGCCAAGATATGGGTAGAGGGAATTCACCCCTCCACTTT
-	TRBV6-5	TRBJ1-1	once	CASISQGLNTEAFF	TGTGCCAGCATTTCCCAGGGGTTGAACACTGAAGCTTTCTTT
-	TRBV5-6	TRBJ2-2	-	CASSYDLPGELFF	TGTGCCAGCAGCTATGACTTGCCCGGGGAGCTGTTTTTT